This T cell receptor beta chain was sequenced in a study of tumor-infiltrating lymphocytes in primary liver carcinoma. A primer matching the constant region was used to make TCR beta cDNA from 500 to 650 ng of total RNA. Three nested multiplex PCR rounds, a slightly modified ARM-PCR, produced the libraries for TCR beta. Running 9 to 11 cycles apiece, the first two PCR rounds relied on TRBV1-TRBV30 forward primers together with a C-beta reverse primer. TCRdb called the multiplex PCR reads again in MiXCR, with one record for every CDR3 protein. The sample lists fewer than 350,000 distinct CDR3 sequences; about 62% were seen once. Points from the study as a whole: Each sample was bulk and unsorted; consequently, CD4+ and CD8+ repertoires were not compared.

A remark on this clonotype: Its antigen is unidentified.

Extraction also yielded germline DNA, while blood RNA was obtained from unsorted whole blood. An approximately 4-milliliter peripheral blood sample was collected before surgery. The CDR3 totals 14 residues. Germline V gene sequence: CDR1 MNHEY, CDR2 SVGAGI. This receptor was taken from a man aged 35-49 years with primary liver carcinoma and hepatitis B virus infection. This chain links TRBV6-5 with TRBJ2-5, with 12 bases that match TRBD2. Sequenced input: peripheral blood. This chain's CDR3 is CTSSVTSGRETQYF. In DNA, the CDR3 is TGTACTAGCAGTGTGACTAGCGGGAGAGAGACCCAGTACTTC.